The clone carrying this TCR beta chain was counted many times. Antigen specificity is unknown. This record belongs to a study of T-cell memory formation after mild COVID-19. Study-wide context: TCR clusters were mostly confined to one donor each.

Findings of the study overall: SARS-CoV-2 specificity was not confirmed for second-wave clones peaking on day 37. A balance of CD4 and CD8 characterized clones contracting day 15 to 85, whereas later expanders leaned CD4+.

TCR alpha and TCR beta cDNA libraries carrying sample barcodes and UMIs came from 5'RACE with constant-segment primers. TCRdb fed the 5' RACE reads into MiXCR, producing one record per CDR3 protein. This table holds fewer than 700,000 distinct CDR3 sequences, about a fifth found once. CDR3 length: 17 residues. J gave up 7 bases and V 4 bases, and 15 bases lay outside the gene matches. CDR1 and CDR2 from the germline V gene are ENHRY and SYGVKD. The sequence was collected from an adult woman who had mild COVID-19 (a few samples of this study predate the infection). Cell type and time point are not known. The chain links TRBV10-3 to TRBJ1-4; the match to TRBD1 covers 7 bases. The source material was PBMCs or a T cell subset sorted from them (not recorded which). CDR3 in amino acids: CAISGDSQGPIGEKLFF. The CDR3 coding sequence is TGTGCCATCAGTGGGGACAGCCAGGGCCCCATTGGTGAAAAACTGTTTTTT.